Below, 8 T cell receptor beta chains from the same sample are listed, as sequenced in a study of T cells after yellow fever vaccination. Each CDR3 protein is one row after TCRdb ran MiXCR on the 5' RACE reads. The sample has some 550,000 distinct CDR3 sequences; 15% to 20% are singletons. This material consisted of PBMCs, taken 15 days after the yellow fever booster vaccination. The receptors here all came from a man aged 25 to 45 who received the YFV17D yellow fever vaccine.

This clonotype was counted between two and nine times. The chain uses TRBV4-3 and TRBJ2-2, with 7 bases matching TRBD2. The CDR3 runs to 16 residues. The V and J ends lost 3 bases and 4 bases, in that order; junction bases with no gene match: 8. Germline V gives CDR1 LGHNA, CDR2 YSLEER. The CDR3 loop reads CASSHFSGRGTGELFF. In DNA, the CDR3 is TGCGCCAGCAGCCATTTTAGCGGGCGGGGCACCGGGGAGCTGTTTTTT.

This chain joins TRBV7-9 and TRBJ1-5, with D tentatively TRBD1 (6 bases). The CDR3 runs 14 residues. The V gene lost 1 base and the J gene lost 11 bases, with 15 bases spanning the gap. The germline gives CDR1 SEHNR, CDR2 FQNEAQ (reference sequence). The CDR3 spells CASSLGGASLAQHF. The CDR3 DNA is TGTGCCAGCAGCTTAGGGGGGGCCTCCTTGGCCCAGCATTTT.

The rearrangement uses TRBV7-8 and TRBJ2-7; 7 bases fit TRBD1. Germline values: CDR1 SGHVS, CDR2 FQNEAQ. V dropped 1 base and J dropped 1; count of bases not matched to a gene: 7. CDR3 length: 16 amino acids. CDR3 region: CASSLVDREVSYEQYF. The CDR3 nucleotides are TGTGCCAGCAGCTTAGTCGACAGGGAAGTTTCCTACGAGCAGTACTTC.

V and J are TRBV2 and TRBJ2-7, with D possibly matching TRBD1 (6 bases). The CDR3 is 13 residues long. Trimming pared 6 bases from V and 5 bases from J, leaving 14 bases between. CDR1 SNHLY and CDR2 FYNNEI come from the germline V gene. CDR3 in amino acids: CASSRARGDEQYF. CDR3 sequence (DNA): TGTGCCAGCAGCAGGGCCAGGGGAGACGAGCAGTACTTC.

The rearrangement joins TRBV9 to TRBJ2-1; TRBD1 might be the D (5 bases). V was pared by 0 bases and J by 5 bases, with 6 bases between. CDR1 SGDLS and CDR2 YYNGEE come from the germline V gene. This CDR3 has 13 amino acids. CDR3 bases: TGTGCCAGCAGCGTAGGGGGCCACAATGAGCAGTTCTTC. Protein product: CASSVGGHNEQFF. The full variable domain, completed using reference TRBV9 and TRBJ2-1, is DSGVTQTPKHLITATGQRVTLRCSPRSGDLSVYWYQQSLDQGLQFLIQYYNGEERAKGNILERFSAQQFPDLHSELNLSSLELGDSALYFCASSVGGHNEQFFGPGTRLTVL.

The genes are TRBV10-3 and TRBJ2-1; TRBD2 aligns across 8 bases. Germline-derived CDR1 and CDR2 are ENHRY and SYGVKD. The CDR3 loop spans 15 amino acids. J was trimmed by 4 bases and V by 6 bases; bases with no gene match: 8. The CDR3 sequence is CAIRPGSGSYNEQFF. CDR3 DNA: TGTGCCATCAGGCCTGGCAGCGGGAGTTACAATGAGCAGTTCTTC.

The gene calls are TRBV12-3 or TRBV12-4 and TRBJ1-1, with D possibly matching TRBD1 (6 bases). V was cut by 6 bases and J by 1 base, with 12 bases left in between. The CDR3 covers 14 residues. CDR3: CASRGDTRNTEAFF. The CDR3 DNA reads as TGTGCCAGCAGGGGGGACACCCGGAACACTGAAGCTTTCTTT.

The genes are TRBV5-1 and TRBJ1-1; perhaps TRBD1 as D (6 bases). Trimming took 4 bases from V and 1 from J, leaving 8 bases between them. This CDR3 contains 13 residues. Germline V gives CDR1 SGHRS, CDR2 YFSETQ. CDR3 residues: CASSGGQNTEAFF. CDR3 bases: TGCGCCAGCAGCGGGGGACAGAACACTGAAGCTTTCTTT.